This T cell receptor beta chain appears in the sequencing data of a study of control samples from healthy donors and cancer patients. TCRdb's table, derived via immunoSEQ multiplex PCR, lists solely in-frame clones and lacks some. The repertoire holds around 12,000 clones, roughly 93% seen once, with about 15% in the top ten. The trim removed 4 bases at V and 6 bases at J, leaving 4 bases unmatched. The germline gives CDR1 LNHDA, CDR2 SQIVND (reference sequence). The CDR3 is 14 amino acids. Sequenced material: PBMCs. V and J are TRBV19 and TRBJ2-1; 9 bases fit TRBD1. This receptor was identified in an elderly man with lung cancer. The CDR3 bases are TGTGCCAGTAGTACGGACAGGGGACGCAATGAGCAGTTCTTC. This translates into CASSTDRGRNEQFF.